These T cell receptor beta chains were read from a single sample in a study of blood T cell repertoires in COVID-19. Data came from immunoSEQ multiplex PCR; TCRdb stores just in-frame clones and leaves some out. The sample records 200,000 to 250,000 clones, about 86% being singletons. The source material was PBMCs or T cells enriched from blood (not recorded which). The source of these receptors is a woman between 40 and 55 years old with acute COVID-19. CDR3s include the opening cysteine and the closing phenylalanine or tryptophan. A D gene is named only where the DNA matches it firmly. Rows may omit the clone size; those that give it use once, few, many or a size class.

abundance: once
d_gene: NA
v_gene: TRBV14
j_gene: TRBJ1-1
CDR3aa: CASSLTGFYTEAFF
CDR3nt: TGTGCCAGCAGCCTGACAGGTTTTTACACTGAAGCTTTCTTT

abundance: NA
d_gene: TRBD2
v_gene: TRBV29-1
j_gene: TRBJ2-5
CDR3aa: CSVKLSGSGETQYF
CDR3nt: TGCAGCGTCAAACTTAGCGGGAGTGGAGAGACCCAGTACTTC

abundance: NA
d_gene: NA
v_gene: TRBV3-1/TRBV3-2
j_gene: TRBJ2-1
CDR3aa: CASSRPGGNEQFF
CDR3nt: TGTGCCAGCAGTCGACCGGGTGGCAATGAGCAGTTCTTC

abundance: NA
d_gene: TRBD1
v_gene: TRBV28
j_gene: TRBJ2-5
CDR3aa: CASRHGTDRDQETQYF
CDR3nt: TGTGCCAGCAGACATGGAACGGACAGGGACCAAGAGACCCAGTACTTC

abundance: NA
d_gene: TRBD1
v_gene: TRBV11-2
j_gene: TRBJ2-7
CDR3aa: CASSLGQGAGEQYF
CDR3nt: TGTGCCAGCAGCTTAGGTCAGGGGGCGGGCGAGCAGTACTTC

abundance: NA
d_gene: NA
v_gene: TRBV2
j_gene: TRBJ1-2
CDR3aa: CASTLATGMDGYTF
CDR3nt: TGTGCCAGCACCCTGGCAACGGGGATGGATGGCTACACCTTC

abundance: NA
d_gene: NA
v_gene: TRBV28
j_gene: TRBJ2-7
CDR3aa: CASSYTGSYEQYF
CDR3nt: TGTGCCAGCAGCTACACAGGGTCCTACGAGCAGTACTTC

abundance: NA
d_gene: TRBD1
v_gene: TRBV18
j_gene: TRBJ1-4
CDR3aa: CASSSSGQGNEKLFF
CDR3nt: TGTGCCAGCTCATCCTCGGGACAGGGGAATGAAAAACTGTTTTTT

abundance: NA
d_gene: TRBD1
v_gene: TRBV9
j_gene: TRBJ1-1
CDR3aa: CASSALRTGGTEAFF
CDR3nt: TGTGCCAGCAGCGCCCTCCGGACAGGGGGCACTGAAGCTTTCTTT

abundance: NA
d_gene: NA
v_gene: TRBV19
j_gene: TRBJ1-3
CDR3aa: CASSMVAVSGNTIYF
CDR3nt: TGTGCCAGTAGTATGGTCGCAGTCTCTGGAAACACCATATATTTT

abundance: NA
d_gene: TRBD1
v_gene: TRBV19
j_gene: TRBJ2-1
CDR3aa: CASSLYRGLPDNEQFF
CDR3nt: TGTGCCAGTAGTCTCTACAGGGGCCTACCGGACAATGAGCAGTTCTTC

abundance: NA
d_gene: NA
v_gene: TRBV7-7
j_gene: TRBJ2-5
CDR3aa: CASAGWGETQYF
CDR3nt: TGTGCCAGCGCAGGGTGGGGAGAGACCCAGTACTTC

abundance: NA
d_gene: NA
v_gene: TRBV10-3
j_gene: TRBJ1-1
CDR3aa: CATRGGANTEAFF
CDR3nt: TGTGCCACTCGGGGGGGGGCGAACACTGAAGCTTTCTTT

abundance: NA
d_gene: NA
v_gene: TRBV7-8
j_gene: TRBJ2-3
CDR3aa: CASQSGLVITWLTDTQYF
CDR3nt: TGTGCCAGCCAATCGGGTCTCGTGATAACTTGGCTCACAGATACGCAGTATTTT

abundance: once
d_gene: TRBD2
v_gene: TRBV11-1
j_gene: TRBJ2-1
CDR3aa: CASSSIAGEYEQFF
CDR3nt: TGTGCCAGCAGCTCCATAGCGGGGGAATATGAGCAGTTCTTC

abundance: NA
d_gene: NA
v_gene: TRBV6-1
j_gene: TRBJ1-6
CDR3aa: CASSEWGGARSNSPLHF
CDR3nt: TGTGCCAGCAGTGAATGGGGGGGGGCGCGCAGTAATTCACCCCTCCACTTT

abundance: NA
d_gene: NA
v_gene: TRBV13
j_gene: TRBJ1-2
CDR3aa: CASSLMASSSYGYTF
CDR3nt: TGTGCCAGCAGCTTGATGGCATCTTCGTCTTATGGCTACACCTTC

abundance: NA
d_gene: TRBD1
v_gene: TRBV19
j_gene: TRBJ1-4
CDR3aa: CASSILQGASAEKLFF
CDR3nt: TGTGCCAGTAGTATCTTACAGGGGGCGTCGGCTGAAAAACTGTTTTTT

abundance: NA
d_gene: NA
v_gene: TRBV30
j_gene: TRBJ1-5
CDR3aa: CAWSGRDQPQHF
CDR3nt: TGTGCCTGGAGTGGCAGGGATCAGCCCCAGCATTTT

abundance: NA
d_gene: NA
v_gene: TRBV5-1
j_gene: TRBJ2-1
CDR3aa: CASSADSTSYNEQFF
CDR3nt: TGCGCCAGCAGCGCGGACAGTACGTCCTACAATGAGCAGTTCTTC

abundance: once
d_gene: NA
v_gene: TRBV10-1
j_gene: TRBJ1-1
CDR3aa: CASSDSGGEDTEAFF
CDR3nt: TGCGCCAGCAGTGATTCGGGGGGGGAGGACACTGAAGCTTTCTTT

abundance: NA
d_gene: TRBD1
v_gene: TRBV7-2
j_gene: TRBJ1-4
CDR3aa: CASSLGGTGAANEKLFF
CDR3nt: TGTGCCAGCAGCTTAGGAGGCACAGGGGCCGCTAATGAAAAACTGTTTTTT

abundance: NA
d_gene: NA
v_gene: TRBV2
j_gene: TRBJ2-2
CDR3aa: CASSAAPGGLTGELFF
CDR3nt: TGTGCCAGCAGTGCCGCTCCTGGTGGACTGACCGGGGAGCTGTTTTTT

abundance: NA
d_gene: NA
v_gene: TRBV7-2
j_gene: TRBJ2-5
CDR3aa: CASSLAPGETQYF
CDR3nt: TGTGCCAGCAGCTTAGCGCCAGGAGAGACCCAGTACTTC

abundance: NA
d_gene: TRBD2
v_gene: TRBV6-2/TRBV6-3
j_gene: TRBJ2-7
CDR3aa: CASSSAGGGSYEQYF
CDR3nt: TGTGCCAGCAGTTCTGCGGGGGGAGGGTCCTACGAGCAGTACTTC

abundance: NA
d_gene: TRBD2
v_gene: TRBV5-1
j_gene: TRBJ2-6
CDR3aa: CASSLSGEPGANVLTF
CDR3nt: TGCGCCAGCAGCTTAAGCGGGGAGCCTGGGGCCAACGTCCTGACTTTC

abundance: NA
d_gene: TRBD2
v_gene: TRBV11-2
j_gene: TRBJ2-3
CDR3aa: CASSARRGGLAGGTDTQYF
CDR3nt: TGTGCCAGCAGCGCGCGGCGTGGAGGACTAGCGGGGGGCACAGATACGCAGTATTTT

abundance: NA
d_gene: TRBD1
v_gene: TRBV6-2/TRBV6-3
j_gene: TRBJ2-3
CDR3aa: CASSEDRGSTDTQYF
CDR3nt: TGTGCCAGCAGCGAGGACAGGGGAAGCACAGATACGCAGTATTTT

abundance: NA
d_gene: TRBD2
v_gene: TRBV7-6
j_gene: TRBJ2-1
CDR3aa: CASSSGFGTRANEQFF
CDR3nt: TGTGCCAGCAGCTCAGGCTTTGGGACTAGGGCCAATGAGCAGTTCTTC

abundance: NA
d_gene: TRBD2
v_gene: TRBV11-2
j_gene: TRBJ2-7
CDR3aa: CASSRLGGAGTYEQYF
CDR3nt: TGTGCCAGCAGCCGCCTCGGGGGGGCGGGTACCTACGAGCAGTACTTC

abundance: NA
d_gene: TRBD2
v_gene: TRBV2
j_gene: TRBJ2-7
CDR3aa: CASSVAGGPNEQYF
CDR3nt: TGTGCCAGCAGTGTAGCGGGAGGGCCAAACGAGCAGTACTTC

abundance: NA
d_gene: TRBD2
v_gene: TRBV7-8
j_gene: TRBJ2-1
CDR3aa: CASSRSGVVGRLAPYNEQFF
CDR3nt: TGTGCCAGCAGCCGAAGTGGTGTAGTTGGCCGACTAGCTCCATACAATGAGCAGTTCTTC

abundance: NA
d_gene: NA
v_gene: TRBV6-5
j_gene: TRBJ2-7
CDR3aa: CASRGGSSYEQYF
CDR3nt: TGTGCCAGCAGAGGGGGAAGCTCCTACGAGCAGTACTTC

abundance: few
d_gene: NA
v_gene: TRBV7-2
j_gene: TRBJ2-7
CDR3aa: CASHRGGLGSYEQYF
CDR3nt: TGTGCCAGCCACCGAGGGGGTTTGGGGTCCTACGAGCAGTACTTC

abundance: NA
d_gene: NA
v_gene: TRBV18
j_gene: TRBJ2-4
CDR3aa: CASSPQGAKNIQYF
CDR3nt: TGTGCCAGCTCACCACAGGGGGCCAAAAACATTCAGTACTTC

abundance: NA
d_gene: TRBD1
v_gene: TRBV7-7
j_gene: TRBJ2-2
CDR3aa: CASSPRQGMVGELFF
CDR3nt: TGTGCCAGCAGCCCCAGACAGGGTATGGTCGGGGAGCTGTTTTTT

abundance: once
d_gene: NA
v_gene: TRBV29-1
j_gene: TRBJ2-7
CDR3aa: CSVEAAGFEQYF
CDR3nt: TGCAGCGTTGAGGCGGCGGGGTTCGAGCAGTACTTC

abundance: NA
d_gene: NA
v_gene: TRBV19
j_gene: TRBJ1-5
CDR3aa: CASSIGGTYSNQPQHF
CDR3nt: TGTGCCAGTAGTATAGGAGGAACTTATAGCAATCAGCCCCAGCATTTT

abundance: NA
d_gene: NA
v_gene: TRBV7-6
j_gene: TRBJ2-1
CDR3aa: CASSLARSGVNEQFF
CDR3nt: TGTGCCAGCAGCTTAGCGCGGTCAGGGGTCAATGAGCAGTTCTTC

abundance: few
d_gene: TRBD1
v_gene: TRBV7-3
j_gene: TRBJ2-7
CDR3aa: CASSPGTGSHEQYF
CDR3nt: TGTGCCAGCAGCCCCGGGACAGGGTCCCACGAGCAGTACTTC

abundance: NA
d_gene: TRBD2
v_gene: TRBV6-5
j_gene: TRBJ2-7
CDR3aa: CASSQTSGGIYEQYF
CDR3nt: TGTGCCAGCAGTCAGACTAGCGGGGGTATCTACGAGCAGTACTTC

abundance: NA
d_gene: NA
v_gene: TRBV9
j_gene: TRBJ1-1
CDR3aa: CASTPPGGSTEAFF
CDR3nt: TGTGCCAGCACCCCTCCAGGAGGGAGCACTGAAGCTTTCTTT

abundance: NA
d_gene: NA
v_gene: TRBV5-5
j_gene: TRBJ1-3
CDR3aa: CASNYGSGNTIYF
CDR3nt: TGTGCCAGCAACTATGGTTCTGGAAACACCATATATTTT

abundance: NA
d_gene: NA
v_gene: TRBV10-1
j_gene: TRBJ1-1
CDR3aa: CASRGQLNTEAFF
CDR3nt: TGCGCCAGCAGAGGACAATTGAACACTGAAGCTTTCTTT

abundance: few
d_gene: NA
v_gene: TRBV7-9
j_gene: TRBJ1-3
CDR3aa: CASSGHRAVGNTIYF
CDR3nt: TGTGCCAGCAGCGGTCACAGGGCAGTCGGAAACACCATATATTTT

abundance: NA
d_gene: TRBD1
v_gene: TRBV27
j_gene: TRBJ1-5
CDR3aa: CASSKSQGRQPQHF
CDR3nt: TGTGCCAGCAGTAAATCACAGGGGAGGCAGCCCCAGCATTTT

abundance: NA
d_gene: TRBD1
v_gene: TRBV6-2/TRBV6-3
j_gene: TRBJ1-1
CDR3aa: CASSYLRAQGVAEAFF
CDR3nt: TGTGCCAGCAGTTACCTCCGGGCTCAGGGGGTCGCTGAAGCTTTCTTT

abundance: NA
d_gene: TRBD1
v_gene: TRBV6-5
j_gene: TRBJ2-7
CDR3aa: CASSRDSLGVYEQYF
CDR3nt: TGTGCCAGCAGCCGGGACAGCCTAGGGGTCTACGAGCAGTACTTC

abundance: few
d_gene: NA
v_gene: TRBV24-1
j_gene: TRBJ2-7
CDR3aa: CATSDPVSYEQYF
CDR3nt: TGTGCCACCAGTGATCCCGTCTCCTACGAGCAGTACTTC

abundance: NA
d_gene: TRBD1
v_gene: TRBV2
j_gene: TRBJ1-1
CDR3aa: CASSQGARVTEAFF
CDR3nt: TGTGCCAGCAGCCAGGGGGCGCGGGTCACTGAAGCTTTCTTT

abundance: NA
d_gene: NA
v_gene: TRBV5-5
j_gene: TRBJ1-3
CDR3aa: CASSLGGTGTGNTIYF
CDR3nt: TGTGCCAGCAGCTTGGGGGGCACAGGGACGGGAAACACCATATATTTT